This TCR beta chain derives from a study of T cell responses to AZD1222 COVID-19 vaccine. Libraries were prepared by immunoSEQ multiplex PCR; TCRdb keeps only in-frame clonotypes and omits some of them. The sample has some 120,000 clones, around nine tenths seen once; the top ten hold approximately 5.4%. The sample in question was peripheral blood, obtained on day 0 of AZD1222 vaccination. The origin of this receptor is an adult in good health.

The CDR3 DNA reads as TGTGCCAGCAGTTCACCGGGACAGGGGGTCCCTGAAGCTTTCTTT. Protein: CASSSPGQGVPEAFF. This sequence joins TRBV2 and TRBJ1-1, with TRBD1 matching over 11 bases. Germline values: CDR1 SNHLY, CDR2 FYNNEI. V dropped 5 bases and J dropped 6; count of bases not matched to a gene: 8. The CDR3 sequence is 15 residues long.